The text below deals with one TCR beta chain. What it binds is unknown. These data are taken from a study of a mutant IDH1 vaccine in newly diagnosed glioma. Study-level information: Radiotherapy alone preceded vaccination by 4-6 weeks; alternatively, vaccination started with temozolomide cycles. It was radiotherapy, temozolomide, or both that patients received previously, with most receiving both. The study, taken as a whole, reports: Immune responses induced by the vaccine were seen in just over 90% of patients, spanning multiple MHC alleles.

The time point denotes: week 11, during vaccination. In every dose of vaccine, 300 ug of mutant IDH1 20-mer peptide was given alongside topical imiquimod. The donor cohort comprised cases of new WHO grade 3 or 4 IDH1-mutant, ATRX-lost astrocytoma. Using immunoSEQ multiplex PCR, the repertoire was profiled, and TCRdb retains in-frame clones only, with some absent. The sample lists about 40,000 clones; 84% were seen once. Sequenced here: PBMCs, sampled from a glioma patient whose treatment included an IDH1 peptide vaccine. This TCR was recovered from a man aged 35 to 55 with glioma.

The DNA of the CDR3 is TGTGCCATCAGTGAGGTATACGGATCTAGGGGGTACTTC. This encodes CAISEVYGSRGYF. The chain combines TRBV10-3 with TRBJ2-7; possibly TRBD1 for D (5 bases). The CDR3 is made up of 13 amino acids. With 2 bases removed from V and 12 bases from J, the gap between germline ends came to 17 bases. Germline CDR1 and CDR2: ENHRY and SYGVKD.